This T cell receptor beta chain was profiled in a study of cytomegalovirus exposure and HLA in healthy donors. Whole-study findings and limits: In vitro data verified three CMV-associated chains as specific for CMV antigens. Most sequenced TCRs were rare (though some public TCRs occurred in many donors). The study designated over 150 TCR beta chains cytomegalovirus-associated.

Method: immunoSEQ multiplex PCR; TCRdb's copy keeps in-frame clones and lacks some. The table has 100,000 to 150,000 clones, 90% to 96% seen once. The donors were part of the validation cohort of roughly 110 subjects. That cohort was separate from the first cohort, which comprised 500 to 850 subjects. The CDR3 has 14 residues. Germline assignment: CDR1 LNHDA and CDR2 SQIVND (reference sequence). The ends were cut back, 5 bases at V and 4 bases at J, with 14 bases in the middle. About this clone: Its specificity is unknown.

The receptor's source is a man younger than 30 in good health and CMV-seronegative. J is TRBJ2-5 and V is TRBV19, with D perhaps matching TRBD2 (5 bases). The source material was PBMCs. CDR3 DNA: TGTGCCAGTAGTCCAGACTACCCCAGAGAGACCCAGTACTTC. Translation gives CASSPDYPRETQYF.